This T cell receptor (beta chain) was captured in a study of blood T cell repertoires in COVID-19. In the authors' workflow: Amplification of reference gene primers was used by the study to estimate nucleated cell counts. Assay used: immunoSEQ multiplex PCR; TCRdb lists only in-frame clones, some missing. V, J and clone size are those of that table, while D and trimming were read from the DNA. The table includes 75,000 to 95,000 clones, approximately 91% detected once. The sequence derives from a man aged 60-69 years with acute or convalescent COVID-19. Sequencing was carried out using peripheral blood.

CDR3 DNA sequence: TGTGCCAGCAGCTTACCCCCCGGAGCCCGGCAGCAGTACTTC. It specifies CASSLPPGARQQYF. V usage is TRBV7-2 and J usage is TRBJ2-7; D is undetermined. Trimming took 2 bases from V and 8 from J, leaving 16 bases between them. From germline, CDR1 is SGHTA and CDR2 FQGNSA. This CDR3 region has 14 residues.